The clone carrying this T cell receptor (beta chain) was seen only once. Between the trimmed V and J ends, which lost 5 bases and 11 bases, there was a span of 10 bases. Germline lookup yields CDR1 SGHTA and CDR2 FQGNSA. This CDR3 has 11 amino acids. Per the original methods: Reference gene primer amplification yielded estimated nucleated cell counts. Assay: immunoSEQ multiplex PCR; the TCRdb copy retains only in-frame clones and omits some. The DNA gave D and trimming, while V, J and clone size come from that table. The sample lists about 320,000 clones, approximately 90% seen once, with 1.6% in the top ten. Seattle's enrolled individuals joined amid active infection and were then monitored longitudinally. The sample comes from a study of blood T cell repertoires in COVID-19. Study overall: Acute and convalescent COVID-19 specimens originated in the United States, Italy and Spain.

The sequenced sample consisted of peripheral blood. The J gene is TRBJ2-1, the V gene TRBV7-2; D not certain. The source is a woman aged 30 to 39 with COVID-19, enrolled during active disease. The CDR3 sequence is CASSQTSQQFF. Written as DNA, the CDR3 is TGTGCCAGCAGCCAGACAAGCCAGCAGTTCTTC.